The present TCR beta chain was sequenced within a study of T cell repertoires in cytomegalovirus infection. As for this clonotype: What it binds is not known.

The CDR3 is made up of 14 amino acids. Germline CDR1 is SGHVT and CDR2 is SQSDAQ. V was trimmed by 5 bases and J by 3 bases, leaving 13 bases between them. TCRdb processed the reads anew with MiXCR; each CDR3 protein has one entry. Of fewer than 950,000 distinct CDR3 sequences listed, about 33% are singletons. Broader study findings: Based on cumulative public TCR beta family frequency, carriers of CMV plus the relevant HLA were identified. HLA-C-restricted CMV-specific TCR beta clonotypes were dominant in the ex vivo response.

The sample in question was cultured CD8+ T cells from PBMCs, obtained from culture after CMV antigen stimulation. This clonotype was obtained from a human donor in good health (CMV status not recorded). Some clones in this sample may be carry-over from other donors' samples. The chain is built from TRBV7-4 and TRBJ1-1, with D perhaps TRBD1 (6 bases). The CDR3: CASSPLDRDTEAFF. CDR3 bases: TGTGCCAGCAGCCCCTTGGACAGAGACACTGAAGCTTTCTTT.